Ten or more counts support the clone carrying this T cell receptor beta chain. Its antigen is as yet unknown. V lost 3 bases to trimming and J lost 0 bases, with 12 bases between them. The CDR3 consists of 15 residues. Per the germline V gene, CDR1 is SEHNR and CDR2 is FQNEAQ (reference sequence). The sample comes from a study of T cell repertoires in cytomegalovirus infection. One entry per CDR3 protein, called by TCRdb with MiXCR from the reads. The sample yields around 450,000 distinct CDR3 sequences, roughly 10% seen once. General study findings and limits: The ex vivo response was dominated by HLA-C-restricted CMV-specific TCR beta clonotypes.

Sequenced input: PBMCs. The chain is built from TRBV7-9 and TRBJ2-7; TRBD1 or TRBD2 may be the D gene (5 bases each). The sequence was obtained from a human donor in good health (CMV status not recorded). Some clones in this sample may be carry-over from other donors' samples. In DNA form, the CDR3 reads TGTGCCAGCAGCTTCGGAGTGGGGGACTCCTACGAGCAGTACTTC. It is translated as CASSFGVGDSYEQYF. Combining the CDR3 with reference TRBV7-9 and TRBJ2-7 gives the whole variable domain DTGVSQNPRHKITKRGQNVTFRCDPISEHNRLYWYRQTLGQGPEFLTYFQNEAQLEKSRLLSDRFSAERPKGSFSTLEIQRTEQGDSAMYLCASSFGVGDSYEQYFGPGTRLTVT.